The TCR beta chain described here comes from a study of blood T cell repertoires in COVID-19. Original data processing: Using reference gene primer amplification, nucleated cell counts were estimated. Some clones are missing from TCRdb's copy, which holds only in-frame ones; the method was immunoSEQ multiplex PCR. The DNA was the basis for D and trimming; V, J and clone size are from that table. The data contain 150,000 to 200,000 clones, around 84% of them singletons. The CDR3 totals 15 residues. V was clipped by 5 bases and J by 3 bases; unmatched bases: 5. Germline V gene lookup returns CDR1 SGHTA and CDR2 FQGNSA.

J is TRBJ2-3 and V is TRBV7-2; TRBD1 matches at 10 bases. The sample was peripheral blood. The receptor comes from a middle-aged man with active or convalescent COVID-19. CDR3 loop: CASSRDRGGTDTQYF. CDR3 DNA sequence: TGTGCCAGCAGCCGGGACAGGGGCGGAACAGATACGCAGTATTTT.